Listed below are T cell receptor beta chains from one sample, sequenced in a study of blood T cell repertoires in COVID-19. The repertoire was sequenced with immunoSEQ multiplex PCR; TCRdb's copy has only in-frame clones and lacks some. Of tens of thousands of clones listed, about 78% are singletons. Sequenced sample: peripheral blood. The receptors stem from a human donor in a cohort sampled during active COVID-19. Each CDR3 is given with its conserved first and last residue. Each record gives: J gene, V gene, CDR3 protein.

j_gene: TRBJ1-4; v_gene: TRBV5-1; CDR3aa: CASSLAGSNEKLFF
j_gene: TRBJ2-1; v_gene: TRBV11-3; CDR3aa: CASSSRTSGLYNEQFF
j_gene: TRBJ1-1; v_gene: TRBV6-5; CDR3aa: CASSSSRGGADTEAFF
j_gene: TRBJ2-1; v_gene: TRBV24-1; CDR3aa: CATSDPYRVEQFF
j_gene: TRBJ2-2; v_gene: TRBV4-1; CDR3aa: CASSPGQGDIGELFF
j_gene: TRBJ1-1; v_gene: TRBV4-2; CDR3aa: CASSPTGLGKMNTEAFF
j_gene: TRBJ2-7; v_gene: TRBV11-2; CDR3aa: CASGGQGSSYEQYF
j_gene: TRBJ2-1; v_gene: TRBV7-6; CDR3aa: CASSLLGDEQFF
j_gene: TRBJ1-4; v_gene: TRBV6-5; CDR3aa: CASSYSPTEEKLFF
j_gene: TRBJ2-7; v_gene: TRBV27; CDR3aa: CASSLSAGSYEQYF
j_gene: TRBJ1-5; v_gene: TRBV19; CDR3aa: CASSISGNQPQHF
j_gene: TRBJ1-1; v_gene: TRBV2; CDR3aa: CASRAQGNTEAFF
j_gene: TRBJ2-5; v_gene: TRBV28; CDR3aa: CASSLFSRLEETQYF
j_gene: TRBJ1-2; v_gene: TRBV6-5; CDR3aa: CASTDRQNYGYTF
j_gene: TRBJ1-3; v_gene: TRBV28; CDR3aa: CASSWGGFGSGNTIYF
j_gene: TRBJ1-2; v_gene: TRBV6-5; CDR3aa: CASSYRQGLYRYTF
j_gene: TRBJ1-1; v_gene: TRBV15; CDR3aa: CATSRGKGANTEAFF
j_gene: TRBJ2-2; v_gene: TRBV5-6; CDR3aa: CASSQRLAGLTGELFF